What follows are 3 T cell receptor beta chains derived from one specimen sequenced in a study of graft-versus-host responses after intestinal transplantation. Co-plating was performed using about 200,000 CFSE-labeled responder cells and about 200,000 irradiated, violet-dye-labeled stimulator cells. Repertoires were generated with immunoSEQ multiplex PCR, while TCRdb's copy carries only in-frame clones and drops some. This sample has about 14,000 clones, with roughly two fifths found just once. The sequencing here drew on alloreactive CD8+ T cells from a mixed lymphocyte reaction culture, taken before intestinal transplant. As for subset: CFSE-low proliferating T cells sorted from roughly six-day pre-transplant mixed lymphocyte reaction (GvH or HvG direction). The receptors derive from a human patient who received an intestinal transplant.

V and J are TRBV4-1 and TRBJ2-1; D gene uncertain. CDR3 length equals 13 residues. The germline CDR1 and CDR2 sequences are MGHRA and YSYEKL. V lost 3 bases, J lost 7 bases, and 10 bases lay in between. CDR3 in DNA: TGCGCCAGCAGCCAGTCGCACTTAAATGAGCAGTTCTTC. This translates into CASSQSHLNEQFF.

This clone was detected only a few times. This chain joins TRBV7-9 and TRBJ2-1, with 8 bases identical to TRBD2. Germline V lookup: CDR1 SEHNR, CDR2 FQNEAQ (reference sequence). This CDR3 is 15 amino acids long. V was pared by 8 bases and J by 9 bases, with 15 bases of the junction left unmatched. The CDR3 coding sequence is TGTGCCAGCGTCGACGGGGGGGCCCCCCTAGGTGAGCAGTTCTTC. This translates into CASVDGGAPLGEQFF.

This clone came up a few times. CDR3 in DNA: TGCGCCAGCAGCCAAGATGGGAGAGGGGGCTTTGGCTACACCTTC. Translation gives CASSQDGRGGFGYTF. The rearrangement joins TRBV4-3 to TRBJ1-2; 7 nucleotides match TRBD1. Looked up from germline, CDR1 is LGHNA and CDR2 is YSLEER. The CDR3 totals 15 residues. V gave up 0 bases and J gave up 7 bases; unmatched junction bases: 8.